The 24 T cell receptor beta chains listed next were all sequenced from one sample in a study of cytomegalovirus exposure and HLA in healthy donors. PCR amplification relied on 60 Vbeta primers (plus 13 Jbeta primers). Sequencing used immunoSEQ multiplex PCR; TCRdb keeps in-frame clones, though not all of them. The data show about 180,000 clones, with about 82% seen just once and roughly 2% held by the top ten. Sequencing input: PBMCs. Receptors originate from a woman aged 30 to 39 in good health and CMV-seronegative.

This clone appeared once. The CDR3 reads CATDDRGYSNQPQHF. For the CDR3, the DNA is TGTGCCACAGATGACAGGGGGTATAGCAATCAGCCCCAGCATTTT. This chain links TRBV15 with TRBJ1-5, with 9 bases that match TRBD1. The germline CDR1 and CDR2 sequences are LNHNV and YYDKDF (reference sequence). CDR3 size: 15 residues. V was clipped by 9 bases and J by 0 bases; unmatched bases: 6.

V usage is TRBV19 and J usage is TRBJ2-7, with 11 bases fitting TRBD2. The trim removed 6 bases at V and 5 bases at J, leaving 3 bases unmatched. The germline V gene encodes CDR1 LNHDA and CDR2 SQIVND (reference sequence). The CDR3 has 13 amino acids. The CDR3 region has the DNA TGTGCCAGTAGGCTAGCGGGGGGCAACGAGCAGTACTTC. Amino acids: CASRLAGGNEQYF.

The genes are TRBV30 and TRBJ1-2, with D perhaps TRBD1 (5 bases). Germline assignment: CDR1 GTSNPN and CDR2 SVGIG (reference sequence). Trimming left V 2 bases short and J 1 base short, with 23 bases between. The CDR3 contains 18 residues. The CDR3 coding sequence is TGTGCCTGGAGTTCCCTGGGGCCCGTGCTACAATTTAACTATGGCTACACCTTC. Protein sequence: CAWSSLGPVLQFNYGYTF.

The sample holds one count of this clone. This sequence joins TRBV25-1 and TRBJ2-3, with D tentatively TRBD2 (6 bases). Germline CDR1 MGHDK, CDR2 SYGVNS. The germline V and J ends were trimmed by 4 bases and 1 base, with 18 bases remaining between them. The CDR3 consists of 17 residues. Here the CDR3 reads CASSALGFRGGTDTQYF. The CDR3 region has the DNA TGTGCCAGCAGTGCTCTGGGTTTTCGCGGGGGCACAGATACGCAGTATTTT.

The chain couples TRBV5-4 to TRBJ2-5; TRBD1 is a possible D gene (6 bases). Trimming removed 2 bases at V and 3 bases at J, with 8 bases between. CDR1 is SGHNT and CDR2 is YYREEE in the germline V gene (reference sequence). This CDR3 has 13 residues. As DNA, the CDR3 is TGTGCCAGCAGCTTTCGACAGGAAGAGACCCAGTACTTC. Its translation: CASSFRQEETQYF.

V gene TRBV6-1 combines with J gene TRBJ1-5; maybe TRBD1 (6 bases). CDR1 is MNHNS and CDR2 is SASEGT in the germline V gene. V gave up 2 bases and J gave up 7 bases, with 18 bases separating them. The CDR3 contains 16 residues. The CDR3 spells CASSEWQGPGQQPQHF. The DNA of the CDR3 is TGTGCCAGCAGTGAATGGCAGGGGCCTGGTCAACAGCCCCAGCATTTT.

This sequence joins TRBV7-6 and TRBJ2-7, with TRBD2 as a possible D gene (6 bases). V lost 4 bases, J lost 5 bases, and 18 bases lay in between. Germline V gene lookup returns CDR1 SGHVS and CDR2 FNYEAQ. The CDR3 covers 15 residues. The DNA of the CDR3 is TGTGCCAGCAGCTCTCCATTGGAAGGGAGGCACGAGCAGTACTTC. Translated, it gives CASSSPLEGRHEQYF. Supplemented by reference TRBV7-6 and TRBJ2-7, the full variable domain reads GAGVSQSPRYKVTKRGQDVALRCDPISGHVSLYWYRQALGQGPEFLTYFNYEAQQDKSGLPNDRFSAERPEGSISTLTIQRTEQRDSAMYRCASSSPLEGRHEQYFGPGTRLTVT.

The chain has TRBV25-1 and TRBJ2-5; 9 bases match TRBD1. There are 15 residues in the CDR3. V trimming: 0 bases; J trimming: 10 bases; junction bases outside the gene matches: 9. Germline assignment: CDR1 MGHDK and CDR2 SYGVNS. This CDR3 reads CASSEYGTGRSIQYF. CDR3 sequence (DNA): TGTGCCAGCAGTGAATACGGGACAGGGCGAAGCATCCAGTACTTC.

The chain employs TRBV9 and TRBJ2-7; TRBD2 matches at 8 bases. Germline-derived CDR1 and CDR2 are SGDLS and YYNGEE. V shed 0 bases, J shed 3 bases, and the junction held 8 bases outside the gene matches. The CDR3 extends over 16 amino acids. In DNA form, the CDR3 reads TGTGCCAGCAGCGTAGCGGGGGGGGAGGGGATCTACGAGCAGTACTTC. Its protein is CASSVAGGEGIYEQYF.

The table lists this clone with a count of one. The chain carries TRBV7-6 and TRBJ2-5; TRBD2 agrees at 8 bases. V lost 5 bases and J lost 4; bases outside the gene matches: 9. The CDR3 runs 15 residues. Germline V gene lookup returns CDR1 SGHVS and CDR2 FNYEAQ. CDR3 nucleotide sequence: TGTGCCAGCAGCCCACCGGGGGGGGGCCGAGAGACCCAGTACTTC. Its translation: CASSPPGGGRETQYF.

The CDR3 bases are TGTGCCAGCAGCTTAGCAACAGGGGGTGAAGCTTTCTTT. Amino acids: CASSLATGGEAFF. The chain recombines TRBV11-2 with TRBJ1-1, with 8 bases aligning to TRBD1. This CDR3 spans 13 amino acids. The junction had 2 bases not matched to a gene; V was cut back by 1 base and J by 7 bases. From germline, CDR1 is SGHAT and CDR2 FQNNGV.

Details on this clone: At one end, the junction sequence differs from germline, possibly due to a read error. J is TRBJ2-2 and V is TRBV5-1; 7 bases fit TRBD2. The CDR3 spans 15 residues. Germline V gene lookup returns CDR1 SGHRS and CDR2 YFSETQ. The CDR3 loop reads CVSSFAAGFTGELFF. CDR3 sequence (DNA): TGCGTCAGCAGCTTTGCAGCGGGGTTCACCGGGGAGCTGTTTTTT.

The chain is built from TRBV27 and TRBJ2-2, with a tentative D call TRBD1 (5 bases). The CDR3 spans 14 residues. Trimming removed 2 bases from V and 1 base from J, with 5 bases in between. The germline V gene encodes CDR1 MNHEY and CDR2 SMNVEV (reference sequence). CDR3 in amino acids: CASSLQGNTGELFF. Written as DNA, the CDR3 is TGTGCCAGCAGTTTACAGGGGAACACCGGGGAGCTGTTTTTT.

In its sample, this clone was seen a few times. The V gene is TRBV5-8, the J gene TRBJ1-1, with 7 nucleotides matching TRBD1. The CDR3 length is 13 residues. V was clipped by 7 bases and J by 0 bases; unmatched bases: 3. Germline V gene sequence: CDR1 SGHTS, CDR2 YDEGEE. CDR3 sequence: CASGTDMNTEAFF. The CDR3 bases are TGTGCCAGCGGGACAGACATGAACACTGAAGCTTTCTTT.

V is TRBV6-6 and J is TRBJ2-2, with 7 bases fitting TRBD2. With 3 bases clipped from V and 2 bases from J, the junction kept 3 bases outside the gene matches. There are 15 residues in the CDR3. CDR1 MNHNY and CDR2 SVGAGI come from the germline V gene (reference sequence). The DNA of the CDR3 is TGTGCCAGCAGTTATCGCGGGGGAAACACCGGGGAGCTGTTTTTT. Translating it yields CASSYRGGNTGELFF.

This clone was detected only once. Mismatch with germline at one junction end may stem from a read error. Here the CDR3 DNA reads TGTGCCAGCAGCGTAGAGGGACTAGCGGGAACCCAGCACTTC. Translating it yields CASSVEGLAGTQHF. The gene calls are TRBV9 and TRBJ2-5; 13 bases match TRBD2. CDR1 is SGDLS, CDR2 YYNGEE, per germline. The CDR3 is 14 amino acids.

The V gene is TRBV6-4, the J gene TRBJ2-5; 9 nucleotides agree with TRBD1. CDR1 MRHNA and CDR2 SNTAGT come from the germline V gene. There are 15 residues in the CDR3. The trim removed 3 bases at V and 2 bases at J, leaving 4 bases unmatched. This chain's CDR3 is CASSEDGTGQETQYF. CDR3 DNA sequence: TGTGCCAGCAGTGAGGACGGGACAGGGCAAGAGACCCAGTACTTC.

The CDR3 protein is CASNLQESNTEAFF. The CDR3 DNA follows: TGTGCCAGCAATTTACAGGAGTCGAACACTGAAGCTTTCTTT. The J gene is TRBJ1-1, the V gene TRBV6-1; tentative D call: TRBD1 (5 bases). The V end lost 7 bases, the J end lost 1 base, and 13 bases lay between the germline ends. The CDR3 has 14 residues. From germline, CDR1 is MNHNS and CDR2 SASEGT.

The chain is built from TRBV7-2 and TRBJ1-6, with unresolved D. The CDR3 covers 12 residues. CDR1 SGHTA and CDR2 FQGNSA come from the germline V gene. Trimming took off 3 bases at V and 13 bases at J, with 10 bases between the two ends. The chain's CDR3 is CASSFIGGPLHF. CDR3 DNA: TGTGCCAGCAGCTTTATAGGAGGGCCCCTCCACTTT.

This sequence joins TRBV6-1 and TRBJ1-5; a possible D gene is TRBD1 (5 bases). This CDR3 is built from 12 residues. The germline V gene encodes CDR1 MNHNS and CDR2 SASEGT. With 4 bases removed from V and 6 bases from J, the gap between germline ends came to 7 bases. The CDR3 coding sequence is TGTGCCAGCAGTGCAACAGGTCAGCCCCAGCATTTT. This codes for CASSATGQPQHF.

J is TRBJ1-6 and V is TRBV5-1; D is ambiguous. Germline values: CDR1 SGHRS, CDR2 YFSETQ. The CDR3 is 15 amino acids. V was cut by 1 base and J by 8 bases, with 13 bases left in between. The CDR3 protein is CASSLYGRSDSPLHF. Written as DNA, the CDR3 is TGCGCCAGCAGCTTGTACGGCAGGTCGGATTCACCCCTCCACTTT. The variable domain in full, completed from reference TRBV5-1 and TRBJ1-6, reads KAGVTQTPRYLIKTRGQQVTLSCSPISGHRSVSWYQQTPGQGLQFLFEYFSETQRNKGNFPGRFSGRQFSNSRSEMNVSTLELGDSALYLCASSLYGRSDSPLHFGNGTRLTVT.

The chain joins TRBV30 to TRBJ2-7; possibly TRBD2 for D (6 bases). Germline V gene data show CDR1 as GTSNPN and CDR2 as SVGIG (reference sequence). The length of the CDR3 is 13 residues. V gave up 5 bases and J gave up 0 bases, with 11 bases separating them. The CDR3 reads CAWGLGGSYEQYF. CDR3 sequence (DNA): TGTGCCTGGGGACTGGGGGGCTCCTACGAGCAGTACTTC.

The chain links TRBV18 to TRBJ2-1, with D hard to call. Germline V gene lookup returns CDR1 KGHSH and CDR2 LQKENI. The CDR3 extends over 14 amino acids. The ends were cut back, 4 bases at V and 3 bases at J, with 10 bases in the middle. CDR3 DNA: TGTGCCAGCTCACGCATACAAAACTACAATGAGCAGTTCTTC. This sequence encodes CASSRIQNYNEQFF.

This chain uses TRBV18 with TRBJ1-1, with a tentative D call TRBD1 (5 bases). The CDR3 consists of 20 residues. Per the germline V gene, CDR1 is KGHSH and CDR2 is LQKENI. Trimming stripped 2 bases from V and 0 bases from J, with 25 bases between. This CDR3 is CASSPFPVGNRGGMNTEAFF. CDR3 DNA: TGTGCCAGCTCACCATTCCCCGTGGGCAATAGGGGTGGTATGAACACTGAAGCTTTCTTT. Using reference TRBV18 and TRBJ1-1 for the parts outside the CDR3, the full variable domain is NAGVMQNPRHLVRRRGQEARLRCSPMKGHSHVYWYRQLPEEGLKFMVYLQKENIIDESGMPKERFSAEFPKEGPSILRIQQVVRGDSAAYFCASSPFPVGNRGGMNTEAFFGQGTRLTVV.